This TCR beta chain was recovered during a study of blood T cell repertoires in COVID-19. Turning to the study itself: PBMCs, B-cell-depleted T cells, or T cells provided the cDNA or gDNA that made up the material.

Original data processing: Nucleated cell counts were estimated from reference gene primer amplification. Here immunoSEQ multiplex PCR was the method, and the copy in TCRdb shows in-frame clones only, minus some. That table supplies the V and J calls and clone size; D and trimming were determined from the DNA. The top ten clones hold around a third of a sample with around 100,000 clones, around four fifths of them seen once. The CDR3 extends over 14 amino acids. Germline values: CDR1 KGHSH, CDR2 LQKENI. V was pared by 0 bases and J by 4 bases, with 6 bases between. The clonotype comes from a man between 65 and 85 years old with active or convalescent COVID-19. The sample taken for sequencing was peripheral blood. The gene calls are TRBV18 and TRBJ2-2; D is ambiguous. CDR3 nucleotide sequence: TGTGCCAGCTCACCACCTTATTTCACCGGGGAGCTGTTTTTT. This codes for CASSPPYFTGELFF.